This T cell receptor beta chain is drawn from a study of T cell repertoires in cytomegalovirus infection. Overall study: Newly reported HLA-C-restricted and thoroughly characterized HLA-B-restricted CMV epitopes were employed. It was the public TCR beta signatures that indicated both CMV infection and matching HLA type. Points from the study as a whole: CMV carriers with the relevant HLA were identified by cumulative public TCR beta family frequency. Dominating the ex vivo response were HLA-C-restricted CMV-specific TCR beta clonotypes.

MiXCR was run by TCRdb on the reads, yielding one entry per CDR3 protein. Of fewer than 900,000 distinct CDR3 sequences in the sample, around 29% were seen once. Note on this clonotype: Its target is unknown. One end of the junction is discordant with germline, which a read error may explain.

CDR3 length equals 13 residues. CDR1 is SGHKS, CDR2 YYEKEE, per germline (reference sequence). The source was cultured CD8+ T cells from PBMCs, collected from culture after CMV antigen stimulation. The clonotype originates from a human donor in good health (CMV status not recorded). Some clones in this sample may be carry-over from other donors' samples. V gene TRBV5-5 combines with J gene TRBJ2-1; no reliable D call. Here the CDR3 DNA reads TGTGCCAGCAGCTTGGATGGAGTAACCGAGCTGTTCTTC. This translates into CASSLDGVTELFF.